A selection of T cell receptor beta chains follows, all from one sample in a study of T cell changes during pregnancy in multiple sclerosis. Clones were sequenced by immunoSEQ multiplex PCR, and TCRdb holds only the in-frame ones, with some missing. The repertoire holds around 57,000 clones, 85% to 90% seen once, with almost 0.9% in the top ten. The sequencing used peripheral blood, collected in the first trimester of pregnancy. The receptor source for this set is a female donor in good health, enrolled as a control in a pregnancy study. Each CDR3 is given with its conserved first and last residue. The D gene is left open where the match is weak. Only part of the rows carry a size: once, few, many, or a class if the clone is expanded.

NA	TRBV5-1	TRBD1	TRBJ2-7	TGCGCCAGCAGCTTGGCCCGGACAGGGGGCGGTGGGCAGTACTTC	CASSLARTGGGGQYF
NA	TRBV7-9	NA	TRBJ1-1	TGTGCCAGCAGCCGTACAGAAAAACTGTCTGAGACAATTGAAGCTTTCTTT	CASSRTEKLSETIEAFF
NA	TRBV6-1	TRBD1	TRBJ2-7	TGTGCCAGCAGCCACAGGGGAGCCGAGCAGTACTTC	CASSHRGAEQYF
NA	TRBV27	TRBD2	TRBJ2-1	TGTGCCAGCAGCCCCTACGAGGGACTAGCGGCCAATGAGCAGTTCTTC	CASSPYEGLAANEQFF
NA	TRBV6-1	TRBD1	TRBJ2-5	TGTGCCGGACGACCGGGACAGAAACAAGAGACCCAGTACTTC	CAGRPGQKQETQYF
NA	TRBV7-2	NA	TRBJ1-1	TGTGCCAGCAGCCGATGGGGGGGGAACACTGAAGCTTTCTTT	CASSRWGGNTEAFF
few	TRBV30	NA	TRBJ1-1	TGTGCCTGGAGCTGGGGGCCCACTGAAGCTTTCTTT	CAWSWGPTEAFF
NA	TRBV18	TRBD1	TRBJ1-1	TGTGCCAGCTCACTTACAGGGGGCGGTGACACTGAAGCTTTCTTT	CASSLTGGGDTEAFF
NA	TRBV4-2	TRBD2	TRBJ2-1	TGTGCCAGCAGCCAACTAGGAGCTAGCGGGGGGTTTAGCGATGAGCAGTTCTTC	CASSQLGASGGFSDEQFF
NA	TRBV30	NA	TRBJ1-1	TGTGCCTGGAGTCCGGGATACACTGAAGCTTTCTTT	CAWSPGYTEAFF
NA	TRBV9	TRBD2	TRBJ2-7	TGTGCCAGCAGCGTATCGGGAGCGGGGGGCATTTACGAGCAGTACTTC	CASSVSGAGGIYEQYF
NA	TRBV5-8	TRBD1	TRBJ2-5	TGTGCCAGCAGTCTAACAGGGGGTCAAGAGACCCAGTACTTC	CASSLTGGQETQYF
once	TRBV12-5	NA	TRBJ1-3	TGTGCTAGTGGTTCAGGGATCGGAAACACCATATATTTT	CASGSGIGNTIYF
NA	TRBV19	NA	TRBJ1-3	TGTGCCAGCACCGTGGGGCCCGGCTTTGGAAACACCATATATTTT	CASTVGPGFGNTIYF
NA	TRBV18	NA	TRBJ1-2	TGTGCCAGCTCTTCGGAGGGTCCCAACTATGGCTACACCTTC	CASSSEGPNYGYTF
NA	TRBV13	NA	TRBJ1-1	TGTGCCAGCAGCTTAGTTGCCTCGCGATGGACTGAAGCTTTCTTT	CASSLVASRWTEAFF
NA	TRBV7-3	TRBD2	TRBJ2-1	TGTGCCAGCAGCCAAGGGACTAGCGGGGGGGCGAAGTGGAATGAGCAGTTCTTC	CASSQGTSGGAKWNEQFF
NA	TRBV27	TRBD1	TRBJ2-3	TGTGCCACAGCCGAGGGGGCGGGTACGCAGTATTTT	CATAEGAGTQYF
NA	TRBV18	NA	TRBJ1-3	TGTGCCAGCTCACAGGGACAAACCTCTGGAAACACCATATATTTT	CASSQGQTSGNTIYF
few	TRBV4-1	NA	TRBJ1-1	TGCGCCAGCAGCCAAGGACACTTAAACACTGAAGCTTTCTTT	CASSQGHLNTEAFF
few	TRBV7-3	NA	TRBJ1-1	TGTGCCAGCAGCCCGTTAGAGGTGTCGAACACTGAAGCTTTCTTT	CASSPLEVSNTEAFF
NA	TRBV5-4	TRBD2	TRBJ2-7	TGTGCCAGCCGCGGGGGGGAAATCCACTCCTACGAGCAGTACTTC	CASRGGEIHSYEQYF
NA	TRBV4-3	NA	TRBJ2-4	TGCGCCAGCAGCCAAGATTTCGGGGTGGGCATTCAGTACTTC	CASSQDFGVGIQYF
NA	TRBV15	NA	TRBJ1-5	TGTGCCACCAGCAGAGTGGGGGGAAGTCAGCCCCAGCATTTT	CATSRVGGSQPQHF
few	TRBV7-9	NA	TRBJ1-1	TGTGCCAGCAGCTTAGATCGGCAGGTCACTGAAGCTTTCTTT	CASSLDRQVTEAFF
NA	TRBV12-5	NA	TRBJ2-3	TGTGCTAGTGGGACAACAGATACGCAGTATTTT	CASGTTDTQYF
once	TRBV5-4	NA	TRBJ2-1	TGTGCCAGCAGCCCCACGGGGGTTGGTGAGTTCTTC	CASSPTGVGEFF
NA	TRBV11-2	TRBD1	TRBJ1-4	TGTGCCAGCAGCTTGCACGCCGGGACAGGGCTAGGAAAACTGTTTTTT	CASSLHAGTGLGKLFF
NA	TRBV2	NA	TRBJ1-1	TGTGCCAGCACGGGGGGGTTGGACACTGAAGCTTTCTTT	CASTGGLDTEAFF
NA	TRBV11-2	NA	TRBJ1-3	TGTGCCAGCAGCTCGCGACAGGCTACGGGAAACACCATATATTTT	CASSSRQATGNTIYF
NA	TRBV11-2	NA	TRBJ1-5	TGTGCCAGCAGCAACGGCCAGGGTATCAATCAGCCCCAGCATTTT	CASSNGQGINQPQHF
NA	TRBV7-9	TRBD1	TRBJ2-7	TGTGCCAGCAGCCCACCGGGACAGTCCTACGAGCAGTACTTC	CASSPPGQSYEQYF